The present entry profiles one T cell receptor beta chain with its context. Its target is not known. Genomic DNA was employed as the template in profiling TCR beta VDJ and CDR3. TCRdb recomputed calls from the reads with MiXCR, one row per CDR3 protein. The sample lists about 250,000 distinct CDR3 sequences, around half seen once, with approximately 7.8% in the top ten. The sample comes from a study of CD8+CD57+ T cells in acquired aplastic anemia. In the study overall: Sorted CD4+ and CD8+ cells gave a mean 3.2 ug DNA, range about 0.19 to 27.4 ug. Study outcomes and limitations: Statistical testing detected no significant gap in CD8+ Simpson's diversity between patients and controls.

For sequencing, patients were chosen who had shown expansion of CD8+CD57+ cells by flow cytometry. The sample taken for sequencing was sorted CD4+, CD8+, or CD8+CD57+ T cells (not recorded which) from PBMCs. This clonotype was sampled from a human donor with aplastic anemia.

The CDR3 reads CASRKQGAYEQYF. The CDR3 coding sequence is TGTGCCAGCAGGAAACAGGGGGCCTACGAGCAGTACTTC. V and J are TRBV2 and TRBJ2-7; TRBD1 matches at 8 bases. The V segment lost 6 bases and the J segment 2 bases; nucleotides outside the gene matches: 3. This CDR3 region has 13 residues. The V gene's germline CDR1 is SNHLY and CDR2 FYNNEI.